Following are 3 T cell receptor beta chains from one sample sequenced in a study of T cells in localized non-small cell lung cancer. The protocol was immunoSEQ multiplex PCR, while the TCRdb copy is restricted to in-frame clones and leaves out a portion. Of fewer than 100,000 clones in the sample, 80% were seen once. The sequenced sample was peripheral blood, obtained before any cancer treatment. These receptors were collected from a female donor of 60 years or more with stage I lung adenocarcinoma.

The chain uses TRBV28 and TRBJ2-7; 8 bases agree with TRBD1. The CDR3 spans 16 residues. Germline CDR1 reads MDHEN; CDR2 reads SYDVKM. After removal of 3 bases from V and 5 bases from J, the junction contained 12 bases not matched to a gene. CDR3 residues: CASSLVPPGGNHEQYF. The CDR3 nucleotides are TGTGCCAGCAGTTTGGTTCCCCCAGGGGGCAACCACGAGCAGTACTTC.

V gene TRBV13 combines with J gene TRBJ1-5; D is unclear. CDR1 is PRHDT and CDR2 is FYEKMQ in the germline V gene (reference sequence). The length of the CDR3 is 15 residues. V was pared by 4 bases and J by 0 bases, with 10 bases between. Here the CDR3 DNA reads TGTGCCAGCAGCTATGGCAGGAATAGCAATCAGCCCCAGCATTTT. Protein: CASSYGRNSNQPQHF.

The J gene is TRBJ2-3, the V gene TRBV14; a weak D match, TRBD2 (5 bases). CDR3 length: 15 amino acids. From germline, CDR1 is SGHDN and CDR2 FVKESK. V lost 0 bases to trimming and J lost 6 bases, with 13 bases between them. The CDR3 DNA sequence: TGTGCCAGCAGCCAAGATCTCATTTCGGGGGATACGCAGTATTTT. This sequence encodes CASSQDLISGDTQYF.